The next 10 T cell receptor beta chains were all read from a single sample in a study of T cell repertoires in cytomegalovirus infection. TCRdb re-analysed the reads in MiXCR, keeping a single row per CDR3 protein. The sample consists of 490,000 or so distinct CDR3 sequences, about 11% of them appearing once. The sequenced material came from PBMCs. Receptors originate from a human donor in good health (CMV status not recorded). Some clones in this sample may be carry-over from other donors' samples.

Note on this clonotype: A much larger clone differs by one base, so this may be a read error. The chain uses TRBV29-1 and TRBJ2-3; either TRBD1 or TRBD2 may fit D (6 bases each). This CDR3 is built from 16 residues. V gave up 3 bases and J gave up 0 bases, with 16 bases separating them. Germline loops: CDR1 SQVTM, CDR2 ANQGSEA. CDR3 region: CSVDGGTRSSTDTQYF. The CDR3 bases are TGCAGCGTTGATGGAGGGACAAGGTCGAGCACAGATACGCAGTATTTT.

The chain uses TRBV2 and TRBJ2-7; 9 bases match TRBD1. This CDR3 contains 15 residues. V shed 2 bases, J shed 1 base, and the junction held 3 bases outside the gene matches. The V gene's germline CDR1 is SNHLY and CDR2 FYNNEI. CDR3 amino acids: CASSENRGLSYEQYF. The CDR3 bases are TGTGCCAGCAGTGAAAACAGGGGGCTATCCTACGAGCAGTACTTC.

This clonotype showed up many times. The V call is TRBV5-1, the J call TRBJ2-7; D is perhaps TRBD2 (5 bases). Germline V lookup: CDR1 SGHRS, CDR2 YFSETQ. Trimming left V 0 bases short and J 3 bases short, with 7 bases between. The CDR3 is made up of 13 amino acids. CDR3: CASSLARDYEQYF. CDR3 sequence (DNA): TGCGCCAGCAGCTTGGCCCGGGACTACGAGCAGTACTTC.

This chain connects TRBV18 to TRBJ2-1, with D possibly TRBD2 on 5 matching bases. The V end was cut by 3 bases, the J end by 6 bases, with 12 bases between. Germline loops: CDR1 KGHSH, CDR2 LQKENI. The CDR3 is 14 amino acids. CDR3 in DNA: TGTGCCAGCTCACCCGGGGTCGGAGGCAATGAGCAGTTCTTC. This encodes CASSPGVGGNEQFF.

The rearrangement links TRBV7-9 to TRBJ1-4; 9 bases map to TRBD1. Germline loops: CDR1 SEHNR, CDR2 FQNEAQ (reference sequence). With 4 bases clipped from V and 7 bases from J, the junction kept 7 bases outside the gene matches. This CDR3 comprises 15 residues. The CDR3 coding sequence is TGTGCCAGCAGCTCATCCGGGACAGGGCGTGAAAAACTGTTTTTT. Protein product: CASSSSGTGREKLFF. Full variable domain (outside the CDR3, taken from reference TRBV7-9 and TRBJ1-4): DTGVSQNPRHKITKRGQNVTFRCDPISEHNRLYWYRQTLGQGPEFLTYFQNEAQLEKSRLLSDRFSAERPKGSFSTLEIQRTEQGDSAMYLCASSSSGTGREKLFFGSGTQLSVL.

This clonotype is a singleton in its sample. This chain links TRBV20-1 with TRBJ2-7, with D unclear. The germline gives CDR1 DFQATT, CDR2 SNEGSKA (reference sequence). Trimming pared 6 bases from V and 2 bases from J, leaving 20 bases between. CDR3 length equals 15 residues. The CDR3 DNA is TGCAGTGCGCCGTCGGGCCCTCCCATTACCTACGAGCAGTACTTC. This codes for CSAPSGPPITYEQYF.

This clonotype was picked up many times. The rearrangement joins TRBV20-1 to TRBJ2-7; D is perhaps TRBD1 (6 bases). CDR3 size: 16 residues. The ends were cut back, 6 bases at V and 2 bases at J, with 23 bases in the middle. In germline, CDR1 is DFQATT, CDR2 SNEGSKA (reference sequence). The CDR3 loop reads CSAPGAVQGSAYEQYF. The CDR3 DNA follows: TGCAGTGCGCCAGGGGCTGTTCAGGGATCCGCCTACGAGCAGTACTTC.

In its sample, this clonotype was seen many times. The chain uses TRBV7-9 and TRBJ1-2, with D unclear. Looked up from germline, CDR1 is SEHNR and CDR2 is FQNEAQ (reference sequence). V lost 4 bases to trimming and J lost 2 bases, with 29 bases between them. CDR3 length: 20 amino acids. This CDR3 is CASSSNLITGSQKRNYGYTF. For the CDR3, the DNA is TGTGCCAGCAGCTCCAATCTGATCACCGGGTCCCAAAAAAGAAACTATGGCTACACCTTC.

In its sample, this clonotype was seen a few times. V is TRBV2 and J is TRBJ1-5; D unresolved. The CDR3 is 15 amino acids. V was clipped by 0 bases and J by 0 bases, with 6 bases between them. The germline V gene has CDR1 SNHLY and CDR2 FYNNEI. The CDR3 DNA follows: TGTGCCAGCAGTGAAGCAGGGTTTAGCAATCAGCCCCAGCATTTT. Protein: CASSEAGFSNQPQHF.

This clonotype was recorded many times. The V call is TRBV28, the J call TRBJ2-7; D is uncertain. V dropped 6 bases and J dropped 9 bases, with 15 bases sitting between them. The CDR3 covers 12 residues. From germline, CDR1 is MDHEN and CDR2 SYDVKM. This chain's CDR3 is CASSLSLIGQYF. The DNA of the CDR3 is TGTGCCAGCAGCCTTTCATTGATAGGGCAGTACTTC.